A single sample is the source of the 27 T cell receptor beta chains below, sequenced in a study of shared clonotypes between healthy human individuals. Terminally differentiated effector memory CD45RA+ cells were left out of the naive CD8 fraction, which was CD45RO-negative and positively selected for CCR7. Libraries were prepared by immunoSEQ multiplex PCR; TCRdb keeps only in-frame clonotypes and omits some of them. This sample has roughly 850,000 clones, with 96% found just once. The specimen sequenced was naive CD8+ T cells sorted from blood. The receptor set was obtained from a man aged 25-45 years in good health.

In its sample, this clone was seen once. In DNA, the CDR3 is TGTGCCAGCAGCTTTTCTCCGGGACAGGGATATGATGGCTACACCTTC. Amino acids: CASSFSPGQGYDGYTF. The chain is built from TRBV7-9 and TRBJ1-2; 9 bases match TRBD1. V gave up 3 bases and J gave up 6 bases; unmatched junction bases: 11. Germline CDR1 is SEHNR and CDR2 is FQNEAQ (reference sequence). The CDR3 runs to 16 residues.

The table lists this clone with a count of one. CDR3 amino acids: CAISESGSAADTQYF. CDR3 nucleotide sequence: TGTGCCATCAGTGAGTCCGGTTCGGCAGCAGATACGCAGTATTTT. The chain recombines TRBV10-3 with TRBJ2-3; D is ambiguous. Germline V gene lookup returns CDR1 ENHRY and CDR2 SYGVKD. This CDR3 comprises 15 residues. Trimming took 0 bases from V and 4 from J, leaving 11 bases between them.

Only one count was recorded for this clone. The rearrangement joins TRBV7-9 to TRBJ1-1; D is uncertain. The germline gives CDR1 SEHNR, CDR2 FQNEAQ (reference sequence). Trimming took off 4 bases at V and 0 bases at J, with 9 bases between the two ends. The CDR3 has 14 residues. Here the CDR3 reads CASSSDTLNTEAFF. The CDR3 region has the DNA TGTGCCAGCAGCTCAGACACCTTGAACACTGAAGCTTTCTTT.

This clone was detected only a few times. This sequence joins TRBV19 and TRBJ2-1; D unresolved. The CDR3 has 11 residues. With 1 base removed from V and 10 bases from J, the gap between germline ends came to 5 bases. In germline, CDR1 is LNHDA, CDR2 SQIVND (reference sequence). CDR3 in amino acids: CASSIGPEQFF. CDR3 DNA sequence: TGTGCCAGTAGTATAGGCCCGGAGCAGTTCTTC.

The rearrangement uses TRBV4-1 and TRBJ2-1; D unresolved. V lost 0 bases to trimming and J lost 15 bases, with 9 bases between them. The CDR3 loop spans 11 amino acids. CDR1 MGHRA and CDR2 YSYEKL come from the germline V gene. The CDR3 sequence is CASSQDLSLFF. The CDR3 region has the DNA TGCGCCAGCAGCCAAGATTTGTCACTGTTCTTC.

The chain combines TRBV7-6 with TRBJ2-2; 11 nucleotides agree with TRBD2. J lost 6 bases, V lost 5 bases, and 11 bases had no gene match. This CDR3 is 17 amino acids long. CDR1 and CDR2 from the germline V gene are SGHVS and FNYEAQ. The CDR3 sequence is CASSEGLAGGPSGELFF. CDR3 DNA: TGTGCCAGCAGCGAGGGTTTAGCGGGAGGGCCGTCCGGGGAGCTGTTTTTT.

The V gene is TRBV2, the J gene TRBJ2-7; 7 bases are shared with TRBD2. There are 11 residues in the CDR3. J lost 5 bases, V lost 7 bases, and 2 bases had no gene match. The germline CDR1 and CDR2 sequences are SNHLY and FYNNEI. CDR3: CASKGRDEQYF. In DNA form, the CDR3 reads TGTGCCAGCAAGGGGAGGGACGAGCAGTACTTC.

The chain carries TRBV10-1 and TRBJ1-5; unclear D gene. Germline CDR1 WNHNN, CDR2 SYGVQD (reference sequence). Deletions cut 3 bases from V and 4 bases from J, with 7 bases between. The CDR3 length is 13 residues. The CDR3 nucleotides read TGCGCCAGCAGTGATACGGGGAATCAGCCCCAGCATTTT. It is translated as CASSDTGNQPQHF.

In the case of this clone: One junction end disagrees with the germline gene, perhaps due to a read error. This chain links TRBV2 with TRBJ2-7; D is perhaps TRBD1 or TRBD2 (5 bases each). The CDR3 runs to 15 residues. CDR1 and CDR2 (germline): SNHLY, FYNNEI. Here the CDR3 reads CASREDVGGSYEQYF. The CDR3 nucleotides are TGTGCCAGCAGAGAAGACGTTGGGGGTTCCTACGAGCAGTACTTC.

The chain employs TRBV28 and TRBJ2-1; TRBD2 aligns across 7 bases. The germline V gene has CDR1 MDHEN and CDR2 SYDVKM. This CDR3 has 15 amino acids. V lost 3 bases, J lost 5 bases, and 7 bases stayed unmatched. The CDR3 reads CASSLVGGLDNEQFF. The CDR3 DNA reads TGTGCCAGCAGTTTGGTGGGAGGGCTAGACAATGAGCAGTTCTTC.

This chain connects TRBV27 to TRBJ2-7; TRBD2 agrees at 9 bases. Trimming at V came to 6 bases and at J to 2 bases, leaving 8 bases not matched to a gene. This CDR3 has 15 residues. CDR1 MNHEY and CDR2 SMNVEV come from the germline V gene (reference sequence). CDR3 sequence (DNA): TGTGCCAGCAGACCGGCGGGCGGGAGGGCCTACGAGCAGTACTTC. It translates to CASRPAGGRAYEQYF.

The V and J genes are TRBV29-1 and TRBJ2-7; 15 bases agree with TRBD2. Per germline, CDR1 SQVTM and CDR2 ANQGSEA. The ends lost 4 bases at V and 6 bases at J; junction bases unmatched: 7. This CDR3 has 15 amino acids. The CDR3 is CSVGRLGLAGGEQYF. CDR3 DNA sequence: TGCAGCGTTGGCCGCTTGGGACTAGCGGGAGGCGAGCAGTACTTC.

The gene calls are TRBV6-1 and TRBJ2-2, with 8 positions matching TRBD2. The CDR3 spans 15 residues. V lost 4 bases to trimming and J lost 8 bases; unmatched junction nucleotides: 9. Germline CDR1 MNHNS, CDR2 SASEGT. The CDR3 DNA reads as TGTGCCAGCAGTGGTAGCGGGACGATACTGGGGGAGCTGTTTTTT. Residues: CASSGSGTILGELFF.

The CDR3 DNA is TGTGCCAGCAGCGTAGCCCAAGACAGGGCTGGCTACACCTTC. Its protein product is CASSVAQDRAGYTF. The chain joins TRBV9 to TRBJ1-2, with 7 bases aligning to TRBD1. Germline CDR1 SGDLS, CDR2 YYNGEE. This CDR3 comprises 14 residues. Trimming at V came to 0 bases and at J to 7 bases, leaving 6 bases not matched to a gene. The variable domain in full, with the rest retrieved from reference TRBV9 and TRBJ1-2, is DSGVTQTPKHLITATGQRVTLRCSPRSGDLSVYWYQQSLDQGLQFLIQYYNGEERAKGNILERFSAQQFPDLHSELNLSSLELGDSALYFCASSVAQDRAGYTFGSGTRLTVV.

The V gene is TRBV28, the J gene TRBJ1-5; D unclear. V lost 6 bases and J 10 bases, leaving 25 bases between the germline ends. This CDR3 has 16 residues. Germline CDR1 and CDR2: MDHEN and SYDVKM. The CDR3 spells CASRDHLASHLRPQHF. The CDR3 DNA is TGTGCCAGCAGAGACCACCTCGCCAGCCATCTTCGCCCCCAGCATTTT.

V is TRBV6-5 and J is TRBJ2-5; 8 bases align to TRBD1. CDR1 and CDR2 from the germline V gene are MNHEY and SVGAGI. There are 14 residues in the CDR3. V gave up 5 bases and J gave up 4 bases; unmatched junction bases: 6. The CDR3 spells CASSPGGRRETQYF. Written as DNA, the CDR3 is TGTGCCAGCAGTCCAGGGGGCAGGCGAGAGACCCAGTACTTC.

The genes are TRBV5-1 and TRBJ2-3, with D maybe TRBD2 (5 bases). CDR1 is SGHRS and CDR2 is YFSETQ in the germline V gene. The CDR3 covers 16 residues. Trimming took off 0 bases at V and 1 base at J, with 12 bases between the two ends. The CDR3 loop reads CASSLEASLGTDTQYF. The CDR3 coding sequence is TGCGCCAGCAGCTTGGAGGCTAGCTTGGGCACAGATACGCAGTATTTT.

The gene calls are TRBV5-1 and TRBJ1-5; possible D gene TRBD1, 5 bases. Germline V gives CDR1 SGHRS, CDR2 YFSETQ. V lost 2 bases and J lost 7, with 10 bases in between. CDR3 length: 13 amino acids. The CDR3 nucleotides are TGCGCCAGCAGCTTTTGGGGGGACCAGCCCCAGCATTTT. Translating it yields CASSFWGDQPQHF.

The chain couples TRBV28 to TRBJ2-7; no reliable D call. Trimming cost V 2 bases and J 7 bases, with 9 bases left between them. In germline, CDR1 is MDHEN, CDR2 SYDVKM. The CDR3 extends over 12 amino acids. DNA of the CDR3: TGTGCCAGCAGTTTAAAGATGAGGGAGCAGTACTTC. Its protein product is CASSLKMREQYF.

The CDR3 loop is CASRTERENTGELFF. For the CDR3, the DNA is TGTGCCAGCAGGACCGAGCGGGAAAACACCGGGGAGCTGTTTTTT. V is TRBV28 and J is TRBJ2-2; 7 positions match TRBD2. Germline CDR1 and CDR2: MDHEN and SYDVKM. CDR3 length: 15 amino acids. The V gene end was trimmed by 6 bases and the J gene end by 2 bases; junction bases not matched to a gene: 6. The full variable domain, with the rest looked up from reference TRBV28 and TRBJ2-2, is DVKVTQSSRYLVKRTGEKVFLECVQDMDHENMFWYRQDPGLGLRLIYFSYDVKMKEKGDIPEGYSVSREKKERFSLILESASTNQTSMYLCASRTERENTGELFFGEGSRLTVL.

The chain employs TRBV13 and TRBJ2-7; perhaps TRBD2 as D (5 bases). Per the germline V gene, CDR1 is PRHDT and CDR2 is FYEKMQ (reference sequence). V was cut by 5 bases and J by 2 bases, with 10 bases left in between. The CDR3 totals 13 residues. Here the CDR3 reads CASSVRGTYEQYF. The CDR3 bases are TGTGCCAGCAGCGTACGGGGAACCTACGAGCAGTACTTC. Drawing the rest from reference TRBV13 and TRBJ2-7, the complete variable domain is AAGVIQSPRHLIKEKRETATLKCYPIPRHDTVYWYQQGPGQDPQFLISFYEKMQSDKGSIPDRFSAQQFSDYHSELNMSSLELGDSALYFCASSVRGTYEQYFGPGTRLTVT.

The CDR3: CASSLGPSSGTYNEQFF. For the CDR3, the DNA is TGTGCCAGCAGCTTAGGCCCATCTAGCGGGACCTACAATGAGCAGTTCTTC. The V call is TRBV11-3, the J call TRBJ2-1, with 9 bases lining up with TRBD2. Germline CDR1 and CDR2: SGHNT and YENEEA. The CDR3 is made up of 17 amino acids. Losses at the gene ends were 1 base for V and 2 bases for J; bases not matched to a gene: 6.

V is TRBV29-1 and J is TRBJ1-1; D may be TRBD1 (5 bases). The CDR3 runs 13 residues. The germline gives CDR1 SQVTM, CDR2 ANQGSEA. V was shortened by 6 bases and J by 0 bases, with 11 bases between the two germline ends. CDR3 DNA sequence: TGCAGCGTACTAGGGACGATGAACACTGAAGCTTTCTTT. Translating gives CSVLGTMNTEAFF.

The chain recombines TRBV14 with TRBJ2-1, with D possibly being TRBD2 (6 bases). In germline, CDR1 is SGHDN, CDR2 FVKESK. V shed 1 base and J shed 3 bases, with 10 bases lying between them. This CDR3 has 15 residues. DNA for the CDR3: TGTGCCAGCAGCCAAGTCCAGCGGGTCTACAATGAGCAGTTCTTC. Translating it yields CASSQVQRVYNEQFF.

DNA of the CDR3: TGTGCCAGCAGCTTGTTCTTGGGGTACGAGCAGTACTTC. Translation gives CASSLFLGYEQYF. V gene TRBV5-5 combines with J gene TRBJ2-7; D not certain. From germline, CDR1 is SGHKS and CDR2 YYEKEE (reference sequence). Deletions cut 1 base from V and 4 bases from J, with 9 bases between. This CDR3 contains 13 residues.

The chain carries TRBV7-2 and TRBJ2-7; perhaps TRBD1 as D (5 bases). V was clipped by 2 bases and J by 12 bases, with 17 bases between them. The CDR3 spans 13 residues. The germline gives CDR1 SGHTA, CDR2 FQGNSA. CDR3 sequence (DNA): TGTGCCAGCAGCTTATATACAGGACCGATGATGTACTTC. This translates into CASSLYTGPMMYF.

CDR3 DNA: TGTGCCAGTAGTATAGGAGGTGCGGGCAATGAGCAGTTCTTC. It codes for CASSIGGAGNEQFF. The gene calls are TRBV19 and TRBJ2-1; tentative D call: TRBD2 (5 bases). CDR1 LNHDA and CDR2 SQIVND come from the germline V gene (reference sequence). This CDR3 has 14 amino acids. V was clipped by 1 base and J by 6 bases, with 10 bases between them.